This record covers a single TCR beta chain. These data are taken from a study of blood T cell repertoires in COVID-19. Germline loops: CDR1 MNHEY, CDR2 SMNVEV (reference sequence). V was cut by 7 bases and J by 5 bases, with 16 bases left in between. The CDR3 is made up of 14 amino acids. The Seattle site enrolled patients during active infection and followed them longitudinally. Profiling relied on immunoSEQ multiplex PCR, and the TCRdb table lists in-frame clones only, not all of them. This sample yields a few hundred thousand clones, of which more than 85% are seen a single time; approximately 2.5% belongs to the top ten.

The rearrangement uses TRBV27 and TRBJ2-3; tentative D call: TRBD2 (6 bases). The source is a young adult with COVID-19, enrolled during active disease. The sequenced material came from peripheral blood. CDR3 sequence (DNA): TGTGCCAGCAAGAGCGGGTCCACAAGAGATACGCAGTATTTT. Protein: CASKSGSTRDTQYF.